The text below deals with one T cell receptor (beta chain). The antigen remains undetermined. The PCR ran on 60 Vbeta and 13 Jbeta primers. Sequencing used immunoSEQ multiplex PCR; TCRdb keeps in-frame clones, though not all of them. The table has roughly 100,000 clones, about four fifths seen once; the top ten hold approximately 1.2%. This specimen belongs to a study of cytomegalovirus exposure and HLA in healthy donors. General study results and limits: While the bulk of TCR sequences proved rare, some public TCRs turned up in many donors.

The CDR3 is made up of 13 amino acids. Trimming pared 5 bases from V and 2 bases from J, leaving 9 bases between. Germline CDR1 and CDR2: SGHVS and FQNEAQ. The J gene is TRBJ1-2, the V gene TRBV7-8, with D perhaps matching TRBD1 (6 bases). The receptor's source is a man in his forties in good health and CMV-seronegative. Source material: PBMCs. The CDR3 here is CASSPQGNYGYTF. CDR3 nucleotide sequence: TGTGCCAGCAGCCCACAGGGAAACTATGGCTACACCTTC.